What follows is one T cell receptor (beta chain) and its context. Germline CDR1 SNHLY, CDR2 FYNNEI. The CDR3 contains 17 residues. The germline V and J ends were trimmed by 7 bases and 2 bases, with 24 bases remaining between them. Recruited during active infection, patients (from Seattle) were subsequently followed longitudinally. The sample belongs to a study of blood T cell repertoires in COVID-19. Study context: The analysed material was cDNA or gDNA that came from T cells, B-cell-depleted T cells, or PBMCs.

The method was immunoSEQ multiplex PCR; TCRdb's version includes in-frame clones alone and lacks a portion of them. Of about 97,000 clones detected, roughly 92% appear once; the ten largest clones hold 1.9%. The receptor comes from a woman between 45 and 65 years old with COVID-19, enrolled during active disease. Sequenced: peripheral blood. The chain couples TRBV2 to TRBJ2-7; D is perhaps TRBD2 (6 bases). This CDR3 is CASTPWDRGSSPYEQYF. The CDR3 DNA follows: TGTGCCAGCACTCCTTGGGATCGGGGGTCCTCCCCCTACGAGCAGTACTTC.